Following are 17 T cell receptor beta chains from one sample sequenced in a study of T-cell reconstitution after alpha-beta-depleted transplantation in children. Unique molecular identifiers were incorporated into the prepared TCRbeta library. From the PCR reads, TCRdb called clonotypes with MiXCR, one entry per CDR3 protein. The table shows approximately 80,000 distinct CDR3 sequences, with roughly 13% occurring only once. This sample comprised PBMCs, mostly from graft donor cells, obtained 180 days after TCRalphabeta/CD19-depleted stem cell transplant. These receptors all come from a male patient between 2 and 10 years old who had a stem cell transplant for acute lymphoblastic leukemia, so the T cells may come from the graft donor.

This chain joins TRBV3-1 and TRBJ2-5; 11 bases are a match to TRBD2. The junction had 2 bases not matched to a gene; V was cut back by 2 bases and J by 3 bases. CDR1 and CDR2 (germline): LGHDT, YNNKEL (reference sequence). The CDR3 is made up of 15 amino acids. This CDR3 is CASSQPGLAEETQYF. DNA of the CDR3: TGTGCCAGCAGCCAACCGGGACTAGCGGAAGAGACCCAGTACTTC.

This clonotype was observed many times. The gene calls are TRBV7-9 and TRBJ2-7, with 7 bases aligning to TRBD1. V was pared by 5 bases and J by 5 bases, with 3 bases of the junction left unmatched. Germline V gene data show CDR1 as SEHNR and CDR2 as FQNEAQ (reference sequence). The CDR3 runs 12 residues. The CDR3 reads CASSPDRDEQYF. The DNA of the CDR3 is TGTGCCAGCAGCCCTGACAGGGACGAGCAGTACTTC.

Only a few counts were recorded for this clonotype. This chain joins TRBV4-3 and TRBJ1-4, with TRBD1 identical over 11 bases. The V gene's germline CDR1 is LGHNA and CDR2 YSLEER. CDR3 length: 18 residues. V was pared by 2 bases and J by 9 bases, with 14 bases of the junction left unmatched. CDR3 amino acids: CASSQPSTKDRGLKKLFF. CDR3 in DNA: TGCGCCAGCAGCCAACCCTCCACCAAGGACAGGGGGCTAAAAAAACTGTTTTTT.

This clonotype was detected many times. The chain combines TRBV12-3 or TRBV12-4 with TRBJ2-1, with unresolved D. The V end lost 5 bases, the J end lost 0 bases, and 11 bases lay between the germline ends. This CDR3 has 15 amino acids. The CDR3 region is CASSGLLSSYNEQFF. CDR3 sequence (DNA): TGTGCCAGCAGTGGTCTACTAAGCTCCTACAATGAGCAGTTCTTC.

This rearrangement joins TRBV20-1 to TRBJ2-3; D is uncertain. This CDR3 has 12 amino acids. The germline V and J ends were trimmed by 6 bases and 2 bases, with 9 bases remaining between them. The germline V gene encodes CDR1 DFQATT and CDR2 SNEGSKA (reference sequence). The CDR3 DNA is TGCAGTGCAATGATTCCCACAGATACGCAGTATTTT. It is translated as CSAMIPTDTQYF.

The table lists this clonotype with a few counts. The chain employs TRBV11-2 and TRBJ1-4, with 7 bases matching TRBD1. The CDR3 sequence is 18 residues long. Germline trimming cut 4 bases from V and 0 bases from J; bases unmatched to any gene: 11. Germline V gene lookup returns CDR1 SGHAT and CDR2 FQNNGV. In nucleotides, the CDR3 is TGTGCCAGCAGCTCCGGACAGGCAAAATTTGCAACTAATGAAAAACTGTTTTTT. Its translation: CASSSGQAKFATNEKLFF.

The V call is TRBV12-3 or TRBV12-4, the J call TRBJ2-1; TRBD2 aligns across 10 bases. V lost 6 bases and J lost 4; bases outside the gene matches: 3. The CDR3 covers 14 residues. CDR3 nucleotides: TGTGCCAGCAGGAGCGGGGGGGGTTACAATGAGCAGTTCTTC. Its protein is CASRSGGGYNEQFF.

This clonotype turned up a few times. The chain joins TRBV7-8 to TRBJ2-7; TRBD1 aligns across 8 bases. CDR1 and CDR2 (germline): SGHVS, FQNEAQ. The ends lost 2 bases at V and 4 bases at J; junction bases unmatched: 4. The CDR3 loop spans 14 amino acids. The CDR3 spells CASSLSQGAYEQYF. CDR3 nucleotide sequence: TGTGCCAGCAGCTTAAGCCAGGGGGCATACGAGCAGTACTTC.

This clonotype was counted at least ten times. The rearrangement uses TRBV6-2 or TRBV6-3 and TRBJ1-1; D call uncertain. The V gene lost 0 bases and the J gene lost 2 bases, with 16 bases spanning the gap. CDR1 is MNHEY and CDR2 is SVGEGT in the germline V gene. The length of the CDR3 is 17 residues. The CDR3 DNA follows: TGTGCCAGCAGTTACTCGAGCGCGGAGAGGATTAACACTGAAGCTTTCTTT. It translates to CASSYSSAERINTEAFF.

The CDR3 nucleotides read TGTGCCAGCAGCCTCGGCGGGTGGCCCCAGCATTTT. As protein: CASSLGGWPQHF. The V and J genes are TRBV5-6 and TRBJ1-5; D is undetermined. V lost 4 bases, J lost 9 bases, and 11 bases lay in between. The germline V gene encodes CDR1 SGHDT and CDR2 YYEEEE. This CDR3 region has 12 residues.

This clonotype occurred many times. The chain has TRBV7-9 and TRBJ2-7, with 16 bases matching TRBD2. The junction had 6 bases not matched to a gene; V was cut back by 5 bases and J by 5 bases. Germline V gene lookup returns CDR1 SEHNR and CDR2 FQNEAQ (reference sequence). This CDR3 is built from 16 residues. CDR3: CASSPGTSGRVHEQYF. In DNA form, the CDR3 reads TGTGCCAGCAGCCCGGGGACTAGCGGGAGGGTCCACGAGCAGTACTTC.

The chain employs TRBV7-9 and TRBJ2-7; no reliable D call. The CDR3 is 14 residues long. CDR1 and CDR2 (germline): SEHNR, FQNEAQ (reference sequence). Trimming pared 4 bases from V and 2 bases from J, leaving 12 bases between. The CDR3 spells CASSSDGIAYEQYF. CDR3 sequence (DNA): TGTGCCAGCAGCTCGGACGGAATCGCCTACGAGCAGTACTTC.

The V call is TRBV20-1, the J call TRBJ1-5, with D perhaps matching TRBD1 (6 bases). The CDR3 is made up of 16 amino acids. V was cut by 0 bases and J by 3 bases, with 15 bases left in between. CDR1 and CDR2 (germline): DFQATT, SNEGSKA (reference sequence). In DNA form, the CDR3 reads TGCAGTGCTAGAGAGGAGAAAGGGGGAATCAATCAGCCCCAGCATTTT. Protein sequence: CSAREEKGGINQPQHF.

V and J are TRBV27 and TRBJ1-2; possibly TRBD1 for D (5 bases). The CDR3 runs 13 residues. CDR1 and CDR2 (germline): MNHEY, SMNVEV (reference sequence). The ends were cut back, 3 bases at V and 8 bases at J, with 13 bases in the middle. The CDR3 DNA follows: TGTGCCAGCAGTTTTCGGGCAGGGCAAGGCTACACCTTC. Translating it yields CASSFRAGQGYTF.

The rearrangement links TRBV20-1 to TRBJ2-2; TRBD1 or TRBD2 may be the D gene (7 bases each). Germline V gene data show CDR1 as DFQATT and CDR2 as SNEGSKA (reference sequence). Between the trimmed V and J ends, which lost 3 bases and 6 bases, there was a span of 20 bases. The CDR3 loop spans 16 amino acids. CDR3 coding DNA: TGCAGTGCTAGCGGGAACCCAGGGGGAGGGTCCGGGGAGCTGTTTTTT. Protein product: CSASGNPGGGSGELFF.

The V and J genes are TRBV12-3 or TRBV12-4 and TRBJ2-3; no reliable D call. CDR3 length: 11 amino acids. The V end was cut by 8 bases, the J end by 2 bases, with 5 bases between. CDR3 amino acids: CASSDTDTQYF. In nucleotides, the CDR3 is TGTGCCAGCTCAGACACAGATACGCAGTATTTT.

This clonotype appeared a few times. The V call is TRBV20-1, the J call TRBJ1-3; 7 bases are shared with TRBD1. CDR3 length: 14 amino acids. V was clipped by 4 bases and J by 2 bases; unmatched bases: 5. Germline CDR1 reads DFQATT; CDR2 reads SNEGSKA (reference sequence). As DNA, the CDR3 is TGCAGTGCTACGGAGACAGGGACTGGAAACACCATATATTTT. Amino acids: CSATETGTGNTIYF.